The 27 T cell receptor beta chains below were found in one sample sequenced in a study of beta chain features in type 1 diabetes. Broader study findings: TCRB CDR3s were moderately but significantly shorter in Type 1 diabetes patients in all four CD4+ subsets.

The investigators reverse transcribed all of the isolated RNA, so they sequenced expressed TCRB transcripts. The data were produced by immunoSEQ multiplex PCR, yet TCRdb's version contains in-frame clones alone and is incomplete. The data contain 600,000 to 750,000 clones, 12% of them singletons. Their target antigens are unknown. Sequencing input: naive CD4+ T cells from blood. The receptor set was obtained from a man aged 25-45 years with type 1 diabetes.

CDR3 protein: CASSLYTQYF. CDR3 nucleotides: TGTGCCAGCAGCCTTTATACGCAGTATTTT. The J gene is TRBJ2-3, the V gene TRBV7-2, with D uncertain. The germline V and J ends were trimmed by 5 bases and 7 bases, with 4 bases remaining between them. CDR3 length equals 10 residues. CDR1 is SGHTA and CDR2 is FQGNSA in the germline V gene.

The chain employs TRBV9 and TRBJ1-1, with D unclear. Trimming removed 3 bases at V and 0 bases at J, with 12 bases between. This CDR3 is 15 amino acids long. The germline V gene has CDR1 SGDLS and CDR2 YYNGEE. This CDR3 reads CASSATSSMNTEAFF. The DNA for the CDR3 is TGTGCCAGCAGCGCAACGTCCTCCATGAACACTGAAGCTTTCTTT.

CDR3 sequence reads: CASSVGKDSYEQYF. Here the CDR3 DNA reads TGTGCCAGCAGCGTAGGAAAAGACTCCTACGAGCAGTACTTC. The chain has TRBV9 and TRBJ2-7, with D unclear. V lost 0 bases, J lost 0 bases, and 7 bases lay in between. Germline V lookup: CDR1 SGDLS, CDR2 YYNGEE. The CDR3 is 14 amino acids.

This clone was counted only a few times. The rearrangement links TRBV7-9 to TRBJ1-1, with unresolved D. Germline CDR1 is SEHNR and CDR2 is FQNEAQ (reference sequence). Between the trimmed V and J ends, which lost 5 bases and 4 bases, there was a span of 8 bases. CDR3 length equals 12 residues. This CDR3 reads CASSLRPTEAFF. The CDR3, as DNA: TGTGCCAGCAGCCTGAGGCCCACTGAAGCTTTCTTT.

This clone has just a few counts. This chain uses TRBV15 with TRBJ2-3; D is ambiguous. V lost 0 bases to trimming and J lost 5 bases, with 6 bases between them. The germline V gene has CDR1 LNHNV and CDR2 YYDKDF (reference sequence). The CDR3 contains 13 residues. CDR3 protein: CATSRDLGDTQYF. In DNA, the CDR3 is TGTGCCACCAGCAGAGATCTAGGAGATACGCAGTATTTT.

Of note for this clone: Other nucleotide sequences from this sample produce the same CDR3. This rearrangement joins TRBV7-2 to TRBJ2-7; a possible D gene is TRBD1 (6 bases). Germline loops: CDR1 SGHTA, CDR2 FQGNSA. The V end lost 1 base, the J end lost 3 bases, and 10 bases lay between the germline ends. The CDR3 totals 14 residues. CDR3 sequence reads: CASSLGRGSYEQYF. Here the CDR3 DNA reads TGTGCCAGCAGCTTAGGTAGGGGGAGCTACGAGCAGTACTTC. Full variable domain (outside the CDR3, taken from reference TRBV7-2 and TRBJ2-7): GAGVSQSPSNKVTEKGKDVELRCDPISGHTALYWYRQSLGQGLEFLIYFQGNSAPDKSGLPSDRFSAERTGGSVSTLTIQRTQQEDSAVYLCASSLGRGSYEQYFGPGTRLTVT.

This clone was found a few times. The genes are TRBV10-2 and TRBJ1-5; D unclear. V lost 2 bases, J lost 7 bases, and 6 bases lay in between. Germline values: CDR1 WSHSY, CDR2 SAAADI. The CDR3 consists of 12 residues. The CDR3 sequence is CASSEDGQPQHF. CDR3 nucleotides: TGCGCCAGCAGTGAGGACGGGCAGCCCCAGCATTTT.

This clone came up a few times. The chain's CDR3 is CASGPGQGSSTNEKLFF. As DNA, the CDR3 is TGTGCCAGCGGTCCGGGACAGGGGTCTTCAACTAATGAAAAACTGTTTTTT. The rearrangement uses TRBV4-2 and TRBJ1-4, with 10 nucleotides matching TRBD1. Germline V gene data show CDR1 as LGHNA and CDR2 as YNFKEQ. Trimming at V came to 8 bases and at J to 0 bases, leaving 9 bases not matched to a gene. The CDR3 runs to 17 residues.

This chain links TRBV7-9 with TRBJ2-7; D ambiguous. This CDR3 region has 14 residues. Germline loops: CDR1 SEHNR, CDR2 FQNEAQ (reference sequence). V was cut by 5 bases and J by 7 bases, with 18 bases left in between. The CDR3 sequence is CASSPGPFAREQYF. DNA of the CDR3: TGTGCCAGCAGCCCCGGGCCATTTGCTAGGGAGCAGTACTTC.

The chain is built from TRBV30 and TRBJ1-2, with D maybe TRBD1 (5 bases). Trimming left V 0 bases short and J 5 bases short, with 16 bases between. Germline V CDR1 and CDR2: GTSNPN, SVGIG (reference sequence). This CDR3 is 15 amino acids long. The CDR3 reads CAWSVPGTDHYGYTF. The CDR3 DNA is TGTGCCTGGAGTGTCCCCGGGACCGACCATTATGGCTACACCTTC.

Here the CDR3 DNA reads TGTGCCAGCAGCCCCCAGGGGACTAATGAAAAACTGTTTTTT. Amino acids: CASSPQGTNEKLFF. V is TRBV6-5 and J is TRBJ1-4, with a tentative D call TRBD1 (6 bases). There are 14 residues in the CDR3. Germline V gene lookup returns CDR1 MNHEY and CDR2 SVGAGI. With 6 bases removed from V and 2 bases from J, the gap between germline ends came to 10 bases.

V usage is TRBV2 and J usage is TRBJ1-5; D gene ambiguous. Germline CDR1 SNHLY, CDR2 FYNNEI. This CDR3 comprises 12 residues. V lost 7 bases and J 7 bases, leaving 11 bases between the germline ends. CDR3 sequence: CASKVPVQPQHF. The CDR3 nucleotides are TGTGCCAGCAAGGTTCCAGTCCAGCCCCAGCATTTT.

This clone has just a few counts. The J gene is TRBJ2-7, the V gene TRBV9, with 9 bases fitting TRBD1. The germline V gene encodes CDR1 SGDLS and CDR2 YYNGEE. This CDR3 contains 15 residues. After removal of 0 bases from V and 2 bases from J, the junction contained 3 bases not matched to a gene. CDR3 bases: TGTGCCAGCAGCGTAGAGGGGGACAGGGCCTACGAGCAGTACTTC. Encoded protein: CASSVEGDRAYEQYF.

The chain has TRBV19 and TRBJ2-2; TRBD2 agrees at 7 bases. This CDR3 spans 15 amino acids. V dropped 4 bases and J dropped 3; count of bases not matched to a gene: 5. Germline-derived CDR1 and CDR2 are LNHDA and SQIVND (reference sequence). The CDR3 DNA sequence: TGTGCCAGTAGTACAAGCGGGACCGACACCGGGGAGCTGTTTTTT. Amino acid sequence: CASSTSGTDTGELFF. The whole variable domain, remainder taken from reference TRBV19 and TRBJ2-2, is DGGITQSPKYLFRKEGQNVTLSCEQNLNHDAMYWYRQDPGQGLRLIYYSQIVNDFQKGDIAEGYSVSREKKESFPLTVTSAQKNPTAFYLCASSTSGTDTGELFFGEGSRLTVL.

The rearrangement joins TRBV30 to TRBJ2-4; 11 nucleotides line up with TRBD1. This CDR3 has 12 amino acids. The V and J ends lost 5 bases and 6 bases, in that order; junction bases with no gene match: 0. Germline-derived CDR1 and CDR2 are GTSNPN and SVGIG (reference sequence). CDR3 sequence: CAWGQGANIQYF. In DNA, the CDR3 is TGTGCCTGGGGACAGGGGGCAAACATTCAGTACTTC.

CDR3 nucleotides: TGCAGCGCCTTCGGGACAGGGGATGGCTACACCTTC. It codes for CSAFGTGDGYTF. J is TRBJ1-2 and V is TRBV29-1; 10 bases line up with TRBD1. V was clipped by 7 bases and J by 6 bases; unmatched bases: 5. CDR3 length: 12 residues. Germline V gene data show CDR1 as SQVTM and CDR2 as ANQGSEA.

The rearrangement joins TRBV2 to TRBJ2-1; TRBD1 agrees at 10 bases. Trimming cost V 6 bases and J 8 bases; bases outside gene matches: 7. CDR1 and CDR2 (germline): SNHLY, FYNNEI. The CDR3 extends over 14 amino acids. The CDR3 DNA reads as TGTGCCAGCAGCCTTGGACAGGGGGAGGATGAGCAGTTCTTC. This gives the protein CASSLGQGEDEQFF.

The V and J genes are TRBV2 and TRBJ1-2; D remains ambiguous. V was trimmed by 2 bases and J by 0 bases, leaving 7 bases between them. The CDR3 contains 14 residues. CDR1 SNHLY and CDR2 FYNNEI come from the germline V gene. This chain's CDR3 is CASSEMGTNYGYTF. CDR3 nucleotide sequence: TGTGCCAGCAGTGAAATGGGAACTAACTATGGCTACACCTTC. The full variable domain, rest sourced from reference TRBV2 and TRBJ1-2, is EPEVTQTPSHQVTQMGQEVILRCVPISNHLYFYWYRQILGQKVEFLVSFYNNEISEKSEIFDDQFSVERPDGSNFTLKIRSTKLEDSAMYFCASSEMGTNYGYTFGSGTRLTVV.

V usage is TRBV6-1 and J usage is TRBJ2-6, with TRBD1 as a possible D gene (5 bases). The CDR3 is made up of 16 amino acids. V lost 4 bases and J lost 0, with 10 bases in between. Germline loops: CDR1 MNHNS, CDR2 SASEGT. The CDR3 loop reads CASSARGISGANVLTF. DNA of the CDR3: TGTGCCAGCAGTGCTAGGGGAATCTCTGGGGCCAACGTCCTGACTTTC.

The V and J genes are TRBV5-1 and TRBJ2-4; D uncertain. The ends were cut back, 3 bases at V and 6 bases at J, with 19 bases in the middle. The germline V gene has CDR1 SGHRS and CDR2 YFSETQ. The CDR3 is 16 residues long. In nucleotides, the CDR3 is TGCGCCAGCAGCTCGATGGACCTTCAGAAGGGAAACATTCAGTACTTC. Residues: CASSSMDLQKGNIQYF.

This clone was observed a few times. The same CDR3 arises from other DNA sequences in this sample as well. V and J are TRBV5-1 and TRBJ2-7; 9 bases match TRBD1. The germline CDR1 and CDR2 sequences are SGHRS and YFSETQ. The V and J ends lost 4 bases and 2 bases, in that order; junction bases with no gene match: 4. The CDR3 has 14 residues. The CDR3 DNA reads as TGCGCCAGCAGCGCGGGACAGGGACCCTACGAGCAGTACTTC. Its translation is CASSAGQGPYEQYF.

For the CDR3, the DNA is TGTGCCAGCTCACCCTTGGATTCACCCCTCCACTTT. This translates into CASSPLDSPLHF. The chain employs TRBV18 and TRBJ1-6; no reliable D call. The CDR3 contains 12 residues. Germline CDR1 and CDR2: KGHSH and LQKENI. Trimming shortened V by 3 bases and J by 8 bases, and 5 bases separated the two germline ends. Variable domain in full (rest from reference TRBV18 and TRBJ1-6): NAGVMQNPRHLVRRRGQEARLRCSPMKGHSHVYWYRQLPEEGLKFMVYLQKENIIDESGMPKERFSAEFPKEGPSILRIQQVVRGDSAAYFCASSPLDSPLHFGNGTRLTVT.

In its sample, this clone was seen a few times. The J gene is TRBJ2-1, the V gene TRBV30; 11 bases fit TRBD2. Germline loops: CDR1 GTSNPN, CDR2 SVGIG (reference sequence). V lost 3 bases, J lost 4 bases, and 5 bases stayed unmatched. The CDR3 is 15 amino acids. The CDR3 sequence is CAWRLIAGGYNEQFF. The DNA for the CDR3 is TGTGCCTGGAGACTTATAGCGGGGGGGTACAATGAGCAGTTCTTC.

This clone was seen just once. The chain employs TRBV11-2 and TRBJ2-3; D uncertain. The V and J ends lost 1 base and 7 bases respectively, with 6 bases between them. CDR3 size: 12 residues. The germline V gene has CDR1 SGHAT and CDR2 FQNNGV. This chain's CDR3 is CASSLGSHTQYF. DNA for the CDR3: TGTGCCAGCAGCTTAGGATCCCATACGCAGTATTTT. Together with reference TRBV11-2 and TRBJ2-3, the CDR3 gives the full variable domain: EAGVAQSPRYKIIEKRQSVAFWCNPISGHATLYWYQQILGQGPKLLIQFQNNGVVDDSQLPKDRFSAERLKGVDSTLKIQPAKLEDSAVYLCASSLGSHTQYFGPGTRLTVL.

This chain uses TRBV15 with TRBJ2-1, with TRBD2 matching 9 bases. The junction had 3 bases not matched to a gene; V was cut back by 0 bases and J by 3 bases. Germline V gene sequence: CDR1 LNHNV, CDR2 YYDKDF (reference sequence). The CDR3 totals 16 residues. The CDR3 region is CATSREGAGGYNEQFF. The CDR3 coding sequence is TGTGCCACCAGCAGAGAGGGAGCGGGGGGCTACAATGAGCAGTTCTTC.

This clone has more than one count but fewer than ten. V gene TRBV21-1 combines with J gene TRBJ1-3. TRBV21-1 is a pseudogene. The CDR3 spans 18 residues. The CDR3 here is CASSKDVAGGGCVNTIYF. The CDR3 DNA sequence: TGTGCCAGCAGCAAAGATGTGGCGGGAGGTGGTTGTGTCAACACCATATATTTT.

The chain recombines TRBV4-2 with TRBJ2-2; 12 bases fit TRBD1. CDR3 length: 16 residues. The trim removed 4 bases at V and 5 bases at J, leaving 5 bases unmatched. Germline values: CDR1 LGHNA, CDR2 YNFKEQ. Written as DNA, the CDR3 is TGTGCCAGCAGCCCTTGGGGACAGGGGGCGACCGGGGAGCTGTTTTTT. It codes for CASSPWGQGATGELFF.